The 9 T cell receptor beta chains below were found in one sample sequenced in a study of shared clonotypes between healthy human individuals. The data were produced by immunoSEQ multiplex PCR, yet TCRdb's version contains in-frame clones alone and is incomplete. The sample has about 2.4 million clones, 93% seen once; the top ten hold approximately 0.35%. Sequenced input: naive CD4+ T cells from PBMCs. Regarding subset: CD45RA+ positively selected. Every receptor here comes from a man between 18 and 35 years old in good health. Some clones in this sample may be carry-over from other donors' samples.

This clone was recorded only once. The chain couples TRBV5-1 to TRBJ1-5; unclear D gene. The germline CDR1 and CDR2 sequences are SGHRS and YFSETQ. The CDR3 sequence is 13 residues long. V was cut by 0 bases and J by 5 bases, with 6 bases left in between. Written as DNA, the CDR3 is TGCGCCAGCAGCTTGGACGGGCATCAGCCCCAGCATTTT. Amino acids: CASSLDGHQPQHF.

The chain carries TRBV6-5 and TRBJ2-4; a possible D gene is TRBD2 (5 bases). The CDR3 covers 14 residues. Trimming removed 6 bases at V and 11 bases at J, with 20 bases between. Germline V gene data show CDR1 as MNHEY and CDR2 as SVGAGI. The CDR3 DNA reads TGTGCCAGCAGGACAAGCGGAGTTAAAACGCTTCAGTACTTC. Its translation is CASRTSGVKTLQYF.

The rearrangement joins TRBV28 to TRBJ1-5; 7 bases line up with TRBD1. CDR3 size: 16 residues. The germline V gene has CDR1 MDHEN and CDR2 SYDVKM. The J segment lost 7 bases and the V segment lost 2 bases, leaving 11 bases of the junction unmatched. The CDR3 here is CASSLPGTAGGQPQHF. Written as DNA, the CDR3 is TGTGCCAGCAGTTTACCCGGGACAGCCGGAGGGCAGCCCCAGCATTTT.

This clone was seen a single time. The chain recombines TRBV6-1 with TRBJ1-2; perhaps TRBD1 as D (5 bases). Looked up from germline, CDR1 is MNHNS and CDR2 is SASEGT. V lost 6 bases and J lost 8, with 16 bases in between. The length of the CDR3 is 13 residues. The CDR3 loop is CASRMGESQGYTF. The CDR3 DNA follows: TGTGCCAGCAGGATGGGGGAAAGTCAGGGCTACACCTTC.

This chain connects TRBV7-9 to TRBJ1-5, with D perhaps TRBD1 (6 bases). Trimming removed 5 bases from V and 0 bases from J, with 14 bases in between. The CDR3 sequence is 16 residues long. The germline V gene encodes CDR1 SEHNR and CDR2 FQNEAQ (reference sequence). The CDR3 DNA reads TGTGCCAGCAGCCTAGGACAGCCCTATAGCAATCAGCCCCAGCATTTT. It translates to CASSLGQPYSNQPQHF.

CDR3 in amino acids: CASSLSGGSTGYTF. CDR3 in DNA: TGTGCCAGCAGCTTATCAGGGGGAAGTACTGGCTACACCTTC. The chain has TRBV7-8 and TRBJ1-2; TRBD1 agrees at 7 bases. The CDR3 sequence is 14 residues long. The V segment lost 2 bases and the J segment 7 bases; nucleotides outside the gene matches: 7. Germline values: CDR1 SGHVS, CDR2 FQNEAQ.

The V and J genes are TRBV28 and TRBJ1-1, with D perhaps matching TRBD1 (5 bases). The CDR3 is 14 amino acids. Germline CDR1 and CDR2: MDHEN and SYDVKM. V lost 1 base, J lost 7 bases, and 13 bases lay in between. The CDR3 loop reads CASSLLADRNEAFF. Here the CDR3 DNA reads TGTGCCAGCAGTTTATTGGCAGACAGAAATGAAGCTTTCTTT.

This clone has a single count. V is TRBV25-1 and J is TRBJ1-2; TRBD1 might be the D (5 bases). CDR1 and CDR2 (germline): MGHDK, SYGVNS. Between the trimmed V and J ends, which lost 5 bases and 7 bases, there was a span of 11 bases. The CDR3 loop spans 12 amino acids. In DNA form, the CDR3 reads TGTGCCAGCAGTAATAGGGGTGCTGGCTACACCTTC. It codes for CASSNRGAGYTF.

On this clone itself: Other DNA sequences in the sample encode the same CDR3. V gene TRBV7-2 combines with J gene TRBJ2-1; unclear D gene. CDR1 SGHTA and CDR2 FQGNSA come from the germline V gene. V was shortened by 2 bases and J by 7 bases, with 6 bases between the two germline ends. The CDR3 runs to 12 residues. The CDR3: CASSLLTNEQFF. CDR3 nucleotide sequence: TGTGCCAGCAGCTTATTAACTAATGAGCAGTTCTTC.